This record covers a single TCR beta chain. Measured with immunoSEQ multiplex PCR; TCRdb has only the in-frame clones, and not every one. The sample consists of tens of thousands of clones, around 85% of them appearing once. The data originate from a study of control samples from healthy donors and cancer patients. The clonotype was recovered from a man aged 25-40 years in good health. Sequencing was performed on blood.

The CDR3 DNA sequence: TGTGCCAGCAGCGGCCAGGGTGGCCCCGGGGAGCTGTTTTTT. Translation: CASSGQGGPGELFF. This chain uses TRBV9 with TRBJ2-2; D is possibly TRBD1 (5 bases). V lost 3 bases and J lost 6, with 12 bases in between. This CDR3 spans 14 amino acids. Germline-derived CDR1 and CDR2 are SGDLS and YYNGEE.